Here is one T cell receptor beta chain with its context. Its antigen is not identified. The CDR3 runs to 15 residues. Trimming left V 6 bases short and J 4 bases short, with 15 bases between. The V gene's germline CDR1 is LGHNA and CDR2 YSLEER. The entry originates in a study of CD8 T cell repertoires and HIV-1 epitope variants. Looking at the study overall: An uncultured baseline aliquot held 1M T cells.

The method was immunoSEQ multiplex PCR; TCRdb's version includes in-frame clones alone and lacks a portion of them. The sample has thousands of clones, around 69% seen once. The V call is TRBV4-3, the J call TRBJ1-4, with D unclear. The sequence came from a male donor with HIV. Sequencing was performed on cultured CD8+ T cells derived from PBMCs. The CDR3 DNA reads TGCGCCAGCAGTTCCTTCGAGGCTGGTAATGAAAAACTGTTTTTT. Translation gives CASSSFEAGNEKLFF.